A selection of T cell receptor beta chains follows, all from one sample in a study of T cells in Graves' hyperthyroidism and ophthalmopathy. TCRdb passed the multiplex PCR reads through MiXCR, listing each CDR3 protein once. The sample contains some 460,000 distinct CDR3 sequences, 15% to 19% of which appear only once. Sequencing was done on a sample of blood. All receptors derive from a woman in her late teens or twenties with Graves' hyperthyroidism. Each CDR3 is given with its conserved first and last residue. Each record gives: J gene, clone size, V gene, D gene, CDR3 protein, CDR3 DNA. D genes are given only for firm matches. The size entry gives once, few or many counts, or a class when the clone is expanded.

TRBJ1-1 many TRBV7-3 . CASSPGTEGTEAFF TGTGCCAGCAGCCCTGGGACGGAGGGGACTGAAGCTTTCTTT
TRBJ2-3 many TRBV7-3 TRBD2 CASSRQSTGGAGDTQYF TGTGCCAGCAGCCGCCAAAGTACCGGGGGGGCCGGAGATACGCAGTATTTT
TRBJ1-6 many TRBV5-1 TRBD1 CASSRVPGTGTLGVSPLHF TGCGCCAGCAGCCGAGTTCCCGGGACAGGGACCCTGGGGGTTTCACCCCTCCACTTT
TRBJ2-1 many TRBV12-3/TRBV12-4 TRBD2 CASSSSGVYNEQFF TGTGCCAGCAGTTCTAGCGGGGTTTACAATGAGCAGTTCTTC
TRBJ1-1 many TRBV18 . CASSPQGLREAFF TGTGCCAGCTCACCACAGGGACTCAGGGAAGCTTTCTTT
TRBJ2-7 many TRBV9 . CASSAGRNAYEQYF TGTGCCAGCAGCGCTGGACGGAACGCCTACGAGCAGTACTTC
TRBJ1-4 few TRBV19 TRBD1 CASSAQGATNEKLFF TGTGCCAGTAGTGCACAGGGGGCAACTAATGAAAAACTGTTTTTT
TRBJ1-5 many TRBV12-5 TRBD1 CASGSTGNLHQPQHF TGTGCTAGTGGCTCGACAGGGAATCTCCATCAGCCCCAGCATTTT
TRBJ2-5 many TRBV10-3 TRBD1 CAISESTGEETQYF TGTGCCATCAGTGAGTCGACAGGGGAAGAGACCCAGTACTTC
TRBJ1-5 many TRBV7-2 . CASSLATGEQPQHF TGTGCCAGCAGCTTAGCGACGGGGGAACAGCCCCAGCATTTT
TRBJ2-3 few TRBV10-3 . CAISWDARTDTQYF TGTGCCATCAGTTGGGACGCACGCACAGATACGCAGTATTTT
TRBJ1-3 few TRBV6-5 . CASSYEGRGSSYGNTIYF TGTGCCAGCAGTTACGAAGGGAGGGGAAGTTCTTATGGAAACACCATATATTTT
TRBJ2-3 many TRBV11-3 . CASSFETDTQYF TGTGCCAGCAGCTTCGAGACAGATACGCAGTATTTT